This T cell receptor beta chain was identified in a study of T-cell reconstitution after alpha-beta-depleted transplantation in children. Study-wide results and limits: At one year after transplant, newly produced T cells mostly accounted for T-cell counts and diversity.

Many counts were recorded for this clonotype. As yet, its antigen is unknown. The library targeted TCRbeta and was prepared with unique molecular identifiers. TCRdb redid the calling of the PCR reads with MiXCR, one entry per CDR3 protein. The sample consists of hundreds of thousands of distinct CDR3 sequences, 9.5% to 13% of them appearing once. Trimming took 3 bases from V and 6 from J; bases not matched to a gene: 8. The CDR3 has 16 amino acids. CDR1 and CDR2 from the germline V gene are SEHNR and FQNEAQ (reference sequence). The source is a boy under two years old with acute myeloid leukemia, due to receive a stem cell transplant. Sequencing was performed on PBMCs, taken before TCRalphabeta/CD19-depleted stem cell transplant. The J gene is TRBJ2-2, the V gene TRBV7-9, with TRBD2 matching over 9 bases. Here the CDR3 reads CASSFFRGRAAGELFF. CDR3 in DNA: TGTGCCAGCAGCTTTTTCCGCGGGAGGGCCGCCGGGGAGCTGTTTTTT.